One T cell receptor beta chain is described in this entry. This entry belongs to a study of technical replicates of blood from a handful of donors. The method was immunoSEQ multiplex PCR; TCRdb's version includes in-frame clones alone and lacks a portion of them. The sample carries about 60,000 clones, just under 90% recorded once. This CDR3 region has 14 residues. Germline-derived CDR1 and CDR2 are LGHNA and YSLEER. V trimming: 4 bases; J trimming: 0 bases; junction bases outside the gene matches: 3. This clonotype was sampled from a human donor in good health. Some clones in this sample may be carry-over from other donors' samples. The sample was PBMCs. The chain employs TRBV4-3 and TRBJ2-7; 7 bases agree with TRBD2. This chain's CDR3 is CASSLSSGSYEQYF. CDR3 DNA sequence: TGCGCCAGCAGCCTGTCTAGCGGCTCCTACGAGCAGTACTTC.